In its sample, the clone carrying this TCR beta chain ranks as medium-sized (0.01 to 0.1%). Its antigen is still unknown. TCRdb independently ran MiXCR on the reads; one entry per CDR3 protein. The sample contains more than 2,000 distinct CDR3 sequences, 22% of which appear only once. This sample is drawn from a study of lung T cells in sarcoidosis with Löfgren's syndrome. Study-wide results and caveats: Multiple Löfgren's syndrome patients reportedly shared TRAV12-1 and TRBV2 CDR3 motifs.

Trimming pared 2 bases from V and 5 bases from J, leaving 14 bases between. CDR1 and CDR2 (germline): GTSNPN, SVGIG (reference sequence). The CDR3 contains 14 residues. The J gene is TRBJ2-3, the V gene TRBV30; tentatively, D is TRBD2 (6 bases). The sequenced material came from CD4+ T cells from bronchoalveolar lavage. The TCR was taken from a human donor with sarcoidosis (Löfgren's syndrome or another form), or a control subject (not recorded which). CDR3 residues: CAWSPTLGGDTQYF. The CDR3 DNA reads as TGTGCCTGGAGTCCCACCCTCGGGGGAGATACGCAGTATTTT.